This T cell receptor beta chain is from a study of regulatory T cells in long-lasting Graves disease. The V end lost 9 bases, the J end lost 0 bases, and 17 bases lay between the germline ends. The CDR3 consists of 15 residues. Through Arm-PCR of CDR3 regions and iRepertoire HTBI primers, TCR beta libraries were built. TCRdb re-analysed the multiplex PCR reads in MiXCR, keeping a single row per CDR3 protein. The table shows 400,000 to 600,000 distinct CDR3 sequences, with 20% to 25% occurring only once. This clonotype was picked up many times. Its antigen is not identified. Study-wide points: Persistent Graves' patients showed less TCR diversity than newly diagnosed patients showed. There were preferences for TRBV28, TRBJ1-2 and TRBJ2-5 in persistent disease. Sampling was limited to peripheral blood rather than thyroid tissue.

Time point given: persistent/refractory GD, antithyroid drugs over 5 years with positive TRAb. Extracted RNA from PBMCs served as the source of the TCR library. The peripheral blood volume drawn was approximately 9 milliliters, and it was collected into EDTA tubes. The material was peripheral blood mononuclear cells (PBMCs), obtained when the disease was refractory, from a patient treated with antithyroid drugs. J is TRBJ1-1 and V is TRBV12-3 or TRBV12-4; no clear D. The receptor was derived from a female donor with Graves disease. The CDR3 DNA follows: TGTGCCAGTTCGCGGGCCCTGACCTTGAACACTGAAGCTTTCTTT. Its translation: CASSRALTLNTEAFF.